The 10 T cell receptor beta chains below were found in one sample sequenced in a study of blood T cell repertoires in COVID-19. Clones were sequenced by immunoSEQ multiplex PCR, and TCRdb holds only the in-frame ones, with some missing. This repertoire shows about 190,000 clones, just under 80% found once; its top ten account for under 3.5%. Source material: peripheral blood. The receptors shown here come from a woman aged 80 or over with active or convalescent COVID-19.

CDR3 region: CATQGTSGGDNEQFF. The CDR3 DNA sequence: TGTGCCACACAGGGGACTAGCGGGGGCGACAATGAGCAGTTCTTC. The chain is built from TRBV10-3 and TRBJ2-1; TRBD2 matches at 14 bases. The germline gives CDR1 ENHRY, CDR2 SYGVKD. The CDR3 length is 15 residues. The V segment lost 10 bases and the J segment 5 bases; nucleotides outside the gene matches: 7.

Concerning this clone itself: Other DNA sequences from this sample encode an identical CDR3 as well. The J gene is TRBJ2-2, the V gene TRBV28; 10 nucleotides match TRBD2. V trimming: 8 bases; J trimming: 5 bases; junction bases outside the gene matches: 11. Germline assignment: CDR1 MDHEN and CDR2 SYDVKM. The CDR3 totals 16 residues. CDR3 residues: CASFGGAGGGTGELFF. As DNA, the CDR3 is TGTGCCAGCTTCGGGGGAGCGGGGGGGGGAACCGGGGAGCTGTTTTTT.

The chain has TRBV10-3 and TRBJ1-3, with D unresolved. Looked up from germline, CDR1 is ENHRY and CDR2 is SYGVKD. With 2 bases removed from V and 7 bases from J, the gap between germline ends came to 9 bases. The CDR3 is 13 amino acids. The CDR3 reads CAISEISPNTIYF. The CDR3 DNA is TGTGCCATCAGTGAGATCTCCCCCAACACCATATATTTT.

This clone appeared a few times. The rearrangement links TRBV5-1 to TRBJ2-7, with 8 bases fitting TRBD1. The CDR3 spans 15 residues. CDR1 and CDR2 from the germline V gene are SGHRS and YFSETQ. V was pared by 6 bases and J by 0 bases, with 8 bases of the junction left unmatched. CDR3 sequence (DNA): TGCGCCAGCACCGCCGGACAGGGAAGCTCCTACGAGCAGTACTTC. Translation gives CASTAGQGSSYEQYF. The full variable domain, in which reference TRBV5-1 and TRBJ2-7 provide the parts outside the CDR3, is KAGVTQTPRYLIKTRGQQVTLSCSPISGHRSVSWYQQTPGQGLQFLFEYFSETQRNKGNFPGRFSGRQFSNSRSEMNVSTLELGDSALYLCASTAGQGSSYEQYFGPGTRLTVT.

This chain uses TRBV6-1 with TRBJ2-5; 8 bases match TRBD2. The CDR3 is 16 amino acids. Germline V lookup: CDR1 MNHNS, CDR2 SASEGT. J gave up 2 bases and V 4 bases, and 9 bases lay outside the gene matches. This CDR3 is CASSVAGRGVQETQYF. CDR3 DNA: TGTGCCAGCAGTGTGGCGGGGCGGGGGGTACAAGAGACCCAGTACTTC.

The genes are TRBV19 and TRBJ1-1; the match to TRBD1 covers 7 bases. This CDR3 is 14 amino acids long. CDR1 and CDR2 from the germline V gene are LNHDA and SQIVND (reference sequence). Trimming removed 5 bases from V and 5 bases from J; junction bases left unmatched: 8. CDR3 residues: CASSPQGVGTEAFF. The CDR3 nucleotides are TGTGCCAGTAGTCCCCAGGGGGTAGGGACTGAAGCTTTCTTT.

CDR3 region: CASSGRNSPQAFF. DNA of the CDR3: TGTGCCAGCAGTGGAAGAAACAGTCCCCAAGCTTTCTTT. The chain joins TRBV12-3 or TRBV12-4 to TRBJ1-1, with unresolved D. The CDR3 covers 13 residues. The V and J ends lost 5 bases and 9 bases respectively, with 16 bases between them.

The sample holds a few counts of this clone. This chain's CDR3 is CASSLGVAGGTDTQYF. CDR3 sequence (DNA): TGCGCCAGCAGCTTAGGCGTCGCGGGGGGCACAGATACGCAGTATTTT. The V gene is TRBV5-1, the J gene TRBJ2-3; 7 nucleotides line up with TRBD2. Trimming removed 2 bases from V and 1 base from J; junction bases left unmatched: 7. CDR1 and CDR2 (germline): SGHRS, YFSETQ. There are 16 residues in the CDR3.

CDR3 loop: CASSRDRAYNEQFF. The CDR3, as DNA: TGTGCCAGCAGTAGGGACAGGGCCTACAATGAGCAGTTCTTC. This chain uses TRBV27 with TRBJ2-1, with 9 bases identical to TRBD1. The CDR3 is made up of 14 amino acids. V gave up 5 bases and J gave up 2 bases; unmatched junction bases: 1. Per germline, CDR1 MNHEY and CDR2 SMNVEV (reference sequence).

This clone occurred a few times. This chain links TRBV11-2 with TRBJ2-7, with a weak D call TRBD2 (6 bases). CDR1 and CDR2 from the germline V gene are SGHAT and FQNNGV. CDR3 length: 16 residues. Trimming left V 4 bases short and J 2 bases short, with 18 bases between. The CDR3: CASSYTSSKGPYEQYF. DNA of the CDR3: TGTGCCAGCAGCTATACTAGCTCAAAGGGACCCTACGAGCAGTACTTC.